This TCR beta chain was observed in a study of spatial heterogeneity in lung cancer. In the study overall: Sequence detection consistently recorded a greater number of beta-chain than alpha-chain sequences. For the average unique TCR and UMI combination, more than 9.5 occurrences appeared in raw reads.

A note on this clonotype: Found in a library prepared for alpha chains, this beta chain is an off-target read, and its abundance has little meaning.

The time point was: sample taken at primary tumor resection. Researchers sequenced whole RNA taken from tumor, nontumor lung or frozen PBMC without sorting. Donors were around 70 untreated early-stage non-small cell lung cancer patients. The study tagged each TCR cDNA molecule with a unique molecular identifier. A single record per CDR3 protein comes from TCRdb applying MiXCR to the 5' RACE reads. The table records approximately 6,900 distinct CDR3 sequences, roughly 5.2% of them present only once. Germline CDR1 reads MDHEN; CDR2 reads SYDVKM. This CDR3 spans 13 amino acids. Trimming cost V 6 bases and J 8 bases; bases outside gene matches: 5.

Sequenced material: normal lung tissue next to the tumor, taken at surgery. This chain joins TRBV28 and TRBJ2-1; 9 bases agree with TRBD2. This receptor was obtained from a female donor with early-stage non-small cell lung cancer. CDR3 loop: CASSPSGIYEQFF. In nucleotides, the CDR3 is TGTGCCAGCAGCCCTAGCGGGATCTATGAGCAGTTCTTC.